The subject of this entry is one T cell receptor beta chain. Its antigen is not known. A minimum of 5 micrograms of total RNA was extracted per sample. The CDR3 loop spans 13 amino acids. Per the germline V gene, CDR1 is DFQATT and CDR2 is SNEGSKA (reference sequence). The sample originates from a study of blood T cells in healthy people across ages. Study as a whole: About one barcoded TCR beta cDNA was captured per two T cells. Findings of the study overall: Samples with more naive T cells showed higher observed beta diversity.

Through a sample-barcoded 5' primer and a J-beta primer mix, a second PCR was run for roughly 6 to 12 cycles. Every cDNA molecule bore a tag from a template-switch adaptor containing 12 random nucleotides. TCRdb reprocessed the 5' RACE reads via MiXCR and lists one record per CDR3 protein. The table shows over a million distinct CDR3 sequences, with about 42% occurring only once. The sample was blood. The V gene is TRBV20-1, the J gene TRBJ2-5, with 9 bases that match TRBD2. The DNA matches TRBJ2-7 better at its end, which makes the J call doubtful. This receptor was taken from a woman aged 18-29 years in good health. CDR3 in amino acids: CSASAGGVGEQYF. The CDR3 bases are TGCAGTGCTAGTGCGGGGGGGGTCGGCGAGCAGTACTTC.